The 27 T cell receptor beta chains reported below all come from one sample, sequenced in a study of cytomegalovirus exposure and HLA in healthy donors. The PCR contained 60 Vbeta and 13 Jbeta primers. Some clones are missing from TCRdb's copy, which holds only in-frame ones; the method was immunoSEQ multiplex PCR. This table holds 90,000 to 150,000 clones, around 77% found once. The sequenced material came from PBMCs. All receptors derive from a man aged 45-65 years in good health and CMV-seropositive.

The V call is TRBV13, the J call TRBJ1-1; D call uncertain. The V gene lost 5 bases and the J gene lost 10 bases, with 11 bases spanning the gap. Germline V gene sequence: CDR1 PRHDT, CDR2 FYEKMQ (reference sequence). The CDR3 has 11 residues. The CDR3 loop reads CASSRGWGAFF. The DNA of the CDR3 is TGTGCCAGCAGCCGAGGGTGGGGAGCTTTCTTT.

J is TRBJ2-3 and V is TRBV4-2; 8 bases are shared with TRBD2. With V trimmed by 1 base and J by 4 bases, 16 bases remained unmatched. The CDR3 spans 19 residues. Germline V gene data show CDR1 as LGHNA and CDR2 as YNFKEQ. CDR3 protein: CASSQVRAGDRWGPDTQYF. DNA for the CDR3: TGTGCCAGCAGCCAAGTACGAGCGGGAGATAGGTGGGGCCCAGATACGCAGTATTTT.

The gene calls are TRBV19 and TRBJ2-2; 12 nucleotides agree with TRBD1. The CDR3 covers 14 residues. Germline V CDR1 and CDR2: LNHDA, SQIVND (reference sequence). J lost 7 bases, V lost 6 bases, and 3 bases had no gene match. The CDR3 reads CASRGTGGYGELFF. The CDR3 bases are TGTGCCAGTAGGGGGACAGGGGGCTACGGGGAGCTGTTTTTT.

This chain links TRBV5-1 with TRBJ1-6; D is uncertain. Looked up from germline, CDR1 is SGHRS and CDR2 is YFSETQ. V dropped 4 bases and J dropped 7 bases, with 15 bases sitting between them. The CDR3 runs 15 residues. The CDR3 is CASSTGPGGNSPLHF. CDR3 nucleotides: TGCGCCAGCAGCACCGGGCCCGGAGGAAATTCACCCCTCCACTTT.

This chain links TRBV19 with TRBJ2-2, with TRBD2 matching 8 bases. Looked up from germline, CDR1 is LNHDA and CDR2 is SQIVND (reference sequence). Trimming cost V 6 bases and J 1 base; bases outside gene matches: 7. This CDR3 spans 16 amino acids. CDR3 DNA: TGTGCCAGTAGGGTACCGGGACTAGGGAACACCGGGGAGCTGTTTTTT. It specifies CASRVPGLGNTGELFF. Filled out from reference TRBV19 and TRBJ2-2, the complete variable domain reads DGGITQSPKYLFRKEGQNVTLSCEQNLNHDAMYWYRQDPGQGLRLIYYSQIVNDFQKGDIAEGYSVSREKKESFPLTVTSAQKNPTAFYLCASRVPGLGNTGELFFGEGSRLTVL.

The rearrangement joins TRBV5-1 to TRBJ2-3; D might be TRBD2 (5 bases). From germline, CDR1 is SGHRS and CDR2 YFSETQ. V was trimmed by 0 bases and J by 6 bases, leaving 8 bases between them. The CDR3 length is 13 residues. This chain's CDR3 is CASSLAGIDTQYF. CDR3 coding DNA: TGCGCCAGCAGCTTGGCGGGGATCGATACGCAGTATTTT.

The J gene is TRBJ2-7, the V gene TRBV7-2; tentative D call: TRBD2 (5 bases). V was cut by 5 bases and J by 2 bases, with 10 bases left in between. CDR1 SGHTA and CDR2 FQGNSA come from the germline V gene. The CDR3 has 13 residues. The CDR3 sequence: CASSTGVTYEQYF. The CDR3 coding sequence is TGTGCCAGCAGCACCGGGGTGACCTACGAGCAGTACTTC.

This chain uses TRBV5-8 with TRBJ2-1; 12 nucleotides match TRBD2. This CDR3 is built from 17 residues. Germline V gene sequence: CDR1 SGHTS, CDR2 YDEGEE. V shed 3 bases, J shed 4 bases, and the junction held 8 bases outside the gene matches. CDR3 nucleotide sequence: TGTGCCAGCAGCTCGTCGCCTAGCGGGAGGGGATACAATGAGCAGTTCTTC. It specifies CASSSSPSGRGYNEQFF.

This clone appeared a single time. The J gene is TRBJ2-7, the V gene TRBV6-1; D possibly corresponds to TRBD2 (5 bases). CDR1 is MNHNS and CDR2 is SASEGT in the germline V gene. The CDR3 consists of 15 residues. Trimming removed 4 bases at V and 3 bases at J, with 16 bases between. The CDR3 here is CASSAREGMGYEQYF. The CDR3 DNA reads TGTGCCAGCAGTGCCCGTGAGGGAATGGGCTACGAGCAGTACTTC.

The rearrangement uses TRBV28 and TRBJ1-5; D is perhaps TRBD1 (5 bases). V was cut by 5 bases and J by 1 base, with 12 bases left in between. CDR3 length: 15 amino acids. Germline-derived CDR1 and CDR2 are MDHEN and SYDVKM. CDR3 amino acids: CASSQGNLSNQPQHF. Here the CDR3 DNA reads TGTGCCAGCAGTCAGGGCAACTTGAGCAATCAGCCCCAGCATTTT.

The chain employs TRBV15 and TRBJ2-7; a possible D gene is TRBD1 (8 bases). The CDR3 loop spans 15 amino acids. Per the germline V gene, CDR1 is LNHNV and CDR2 is YYDKDF (reference sequence). V shed 8 bases and J shed 5 bases, with 22 bases lying between them. The CDR3: CATARGGQGAHEQYF. The CDR3 coding sequence is TGTGCCACCGCCAGGGGAGGGCAGGGGGCCCACGAGCAGTACTTC.

The chain joins TRBV28 to TRBJ2-1; 9 nucleotides align to TRBD1. Trimming took 5 bases from V and 5 from J; bases not matched to a gene: 7. The germline V gene has CDR1 MDHEN and CDR2 SYDVKM. The CDR3 loop spans 15 amino acids. CDR3 DNA sequence: TGTGCCAGCAGTCCAAGACAGGGGGTCAACAATGAGCAGTTCTTC. This sequence encodes CASSPRQGVNNEQFF.

As concerns this clone: The junction does not match germline at one end; this may be a read error. The rearrangement links TRBV11-1 to TRBJ2-3, with 12 bases aligning to TRBD2. The CDR3 runs 18 residues. Germline V lookup: CDR1 SGHAT, CDR2 FQDESV (reference sequence). The CDR3 loop reads CASSLASGGATSTDTQYF. The CDR3 coding sequence is TGTGCCAGCAGTTTAGCTAGCGGGGGGGCAACTAGCACAGATACGCAGTATTTT.

The chain employs TRBV11-2 and TRBJ1-4, with D perhaps TRBD1 (6 bases). This CDR3 is built from 15 residues. Trimming removed 4 bases from V and 7 bases from J, with 16 bases in between. Germline V gene sequence: CDR1 SGHAT, CDR2 FQNNGV. The CDR3 loop is CASSSAWGQGEKLFF. For the CDR3, the DNA is TGTGCCAGCAGCTCGGCTTGGGGGCAAGGTGAAAAACTGTTTTTT.

V gene TRBV29-1 combines with J gene TRBJ2-1, with 12 bases lining up with TRBD2. Germline loops: CDR1 SQVTM, CDR2 ANQGSEA. This CDR3 has 17 amino acids. V shed 5 bases, J shed 8 bases, and the junction held 16 bases outside the gene matches. The CDR3 DNA is TGCAGCGTTATACCCACCCCCACTAGCGGGGGGCACCATGAGCAGTTCTTC. Its translation: CSVIPTPTSGGHHEQFF.

The rearrangement uses TRBV7-6 and TRBJ2-5; the D gene is possibly TRBD2 (6 bases). Germline CDR1 SGHVS, CDR2 FNYEAQ. Between the trimmed V and J ends, which lost 5 bases and 2 bases, there was a span of 18 bases. This CDR3 comprises 16 residues. This chain's CDR3 is CASSAEAGGRQETQYF. CDR3 bases: TGTGCCAGCAGCGCAGAAGCGGGCGGGCGACAAGAGACCCAGTACTTC. Full variable domain (rest looked up from reference TRBV7-6 and TRBJ2-5): GAGVSQSPRYKVTKRGQDVALRCDPISGHVSLYWYRQALGQGPEFLTYFNYEAQQDKSGLPNDRFSAERPEGSISTLTIQRTEQRDSAMYRCASSAEAGGRQETQYFGPGTRLLVL.

V gene TRBV28 combines with J gene TRBJ2-7; tentative D call: TRBD1 (5 bases). Deletions cut 9 bases from V and 4 bases from J, with 13 bases between. Germline CDR1 MDHEN, CDR2 SYDVKM. The CDR3 totals 12 residues. CDR3 nucleotide sequence: TGTGCCAGTCTGGGGCCCGGGTACGAGCAGTACTTC. Protein sequence: CASLGPGYEQYF.

A note on this clone: Additional DNA sequences in this sample encode the identical CDR3. The CDR3 here is CASSVVPGTEAFF. CDR3 sequence (DNA): TGTGCCAGCAGCGTAGTACCGGGCACTGAAGCTTTCTTT. The chain carries TRBV9 and TRBJ1-1; D remains unclear. Looked up from germline, CDR1 is SGDLS and CDR2 is YYNGEE. This CDR3 spans 13 amino acids. Trimming removed 0 bases from V and 4 bases from J, with 7 bases in between.

The V call is TRBV29-1, the J call TRBJ1-1; D possibly corresponds to TRBD1 (6 bases). Per germline, CDR1 SQVTM and CDR2 ANQGSEA. The CDR3 runs to 14 residues. Trimming shortened V by 4 bases and J by 10 bases, and 22 bases separated the two germline ends. This CDR3 reads CSVVSSRGARSAFF. CDR3 nucleotides: TGCAGCGTTGTAAGTTCGCGGGGGGCGCGCTCAGCTTTCTTT.

The chain recombines TRBV18 with TRBJ2-2, with 14 bases identical to TRBD2. The junction had 4 bases not matched to a gene; V was cut back by 0 bases and J by 4 bases. This CDR3 is built from 18 residues. The germline CDR1 and CDR2 sequences are KGHSH and LQKENI. The CDR3 sequence is CASSPPRGTSGSTGELFF. The CDR3 DNA sequence: TGTGCCAGCTCACCACCGAGAGGGACTAGCGGGAGCACCGGGGAGCTGTTTTTT.

The chain couples TRBV9 to TRBJ1-1; D is possibly TRBD1 (6 bases). Trimming removed 4 bases at V and 4 bases at J, with 20 bases between. Germline V CDR1 and CDR2: SGDLS, YYNGEE. The CDR3 is 16 residues long. DNA for the CDR3: TGTGCCAGCAGCCCAGACAGGACCGGGGGGGGCACTGAAGCTTTCTTT. Translation gives CASSPDRTGGGTEAFF.

The rearrangement uses TRBV6-5 and TRBJ1-6; 7 bases are a match to TRBD1. CDR1 and CDR2 (germline): MNHEY, SVGAGI. The CDR3 extends over 14 amino acids. The V gene end was trimmed by 6 bases and the J gene end by 8 bases; junction bases not matched to a gene: 7. This CDR3 is CASSPRTGDSPLHF. DNA of the CDR3: TGTGCCAGCAGCCCCCGGACAGGCGATTCACCCCTCCACTTT.

This chain joins TRBV7-2 and TRBJ1-1, with 10 bases identical to TRBD1. Germline trimming cut 4 bases from V and 2 bases from J; bases unmatched to any gene: 7. The CDR3 totals 16 residues. Germline CDR1 SGHTA, CDR2 FQGNSA. This chain's CDR3 is CASSYRDRGKNTEAFF. The CDR3 DNA sequence: TGTGCCAGCAGCTATAGGGACAGGGGTAAAAACACTGAAGCTTTCTTT.

This clone was observed a few times. The chain employs TRBV6-1 and TRBJ1-1, with TRBD1 identical over 8 bases. This CDR3 contains 14 residues. V lost 6 bases, J lost 3 bases, and 6 bases stayed unmatched. Germline-derived CDR1 and CDR2 are MNHNS and SASEGT. The CDR3 loop is CASSQDRADTEAFF. The CDR3 nucleotides are TGTGCCAGCAGCCAGGACAGGGCGGACACTGAAGCTTTCTTT.

The sample holds a few counts of this clone. The chain combines TRBV29-1 with TRBJ2-7, with 10 nucleotides matching TRBD1. The junction had 9 bases not matched to a gene; V was cut back by 7 bases and J by 6 bases. CDR3 length: 13 residues. Germline CDR1 reads SQVTM; CDR2 reads ANQGSEA. The CDR3 DNA reads TGCAGCGCCAGGGGACAGGGGACAGGCGAGCAGTACTTC. Amino acids: CSARGQGTGEQYF.

V gene TRBV11-2 combines with J gene TRBJ1-4; TRBD1 matches at 11 bases. Germline V CDR1 and CDR2: SGHAT, FQNNGV. This CDR3 has 13 amino acids. Trimming took 5 bases from V and 13 from J; bases not matched to a gene: 6. The CDR3 coding sequence is TGTGCCAGCAGCGTGGACAGGGGGCTGAGACTGTTTTTT. It translates to CASSVDRGLRLFF.

V usage is TRBV27 and J usage is TRBJ2-7, with TRBD1 as a possible D gene (5 bases). Deletions cut 6 bases from V and 0 bases from J, with 12 bases between. This CDR3 has 14 amino acids. Germline CDR1 MNHEY, CDR2 SMNVEV (reference sequence). The CDR3 spells CASSVDSSSYEQYF. For the CDR3, the DNA is TGTGCCAGCAGCGTCGACAGTAGCTCCTACGAGCAGTACTTC.